This T cell receptor (beta chain) was observed in a study of T-cell reconstitution after alpha-beta-depleted transplantation in children. About this clonotype: Antigen unknown.

The V gene lost 0 bases and the J gene lost 0 bases, with 13 bases spanning the gap. This CDR3 is 17 amino acids long. The germline V gene encodes CDR1 SGHTS and CDR2 YDEGEE. Molecular barcoding with unique molecular identifiers was used for the TCRbeta library. TCRdb independently ran MiXCR on the PCR reads; one entry per CDR3 protein. The table lists some 840,000 distinct CDR3 sequences, approximately 15% of them singletons. General observations from the study: Fresh T-cell production supplied most of the T-cell counts and diversity seen one year after transplant. Diversity of TCRbeta at day 60 was high in some patients, arising from surviving recipient T cells and thymic progenitors. Where alpha-beta T cells came from about two months after transplant was reportedly several hundred expanded graft clones.

The TCR sequence derives from a male patient younger than 18 who had a stem cell transplant for acute lymphoblastic leukemia, so the T cells may come from the graft donor. The J gene is TRBJ2-4, the V gene TRBV5-8; no clear D. This material consisted of PBMCs, mostly from graft donor cells, taken 360 days after TCRalphabeta/CD19-depleted stem cell transplant. The CDR3 region is CASSLAAGLLAKNIQYF. CDR3 bases: TGTGCCAGCAGCTTGGCCGCCGGATTACTAGCCAAAAACATTCAGTACTTC.